These 3 T cell receptor beta chains were all obtained from the same sample, sequenced in a study of CD8+ T cells in alopecia areata. RNA, once extracted, was reverse transcribed into cDNA for use as the sequencing template. Measured with immunoSEQ multiplex PCR; TCRdb has only the in-frame clones, and not every one. The sample records around 180,000 clones, about 65% being singletons. Stated treatment: oral pan-JAK inhibitor, 5-10 mg twice daily. Sample: CD4+ T cells sorted from blood, taken between weeks 49 and 50, from a patient treated with tofacitinib. These receptors were obtained from a human donor with alopecia areata.

There are a few counts of this clone. The rearrangement links TRBV29-1 to TRBJ1-5, with 11 positions matching TRBD1. After removal of 4 bases from V and 7 bases from J, the junction contained 9 bases not matched to a gene. The CDR3 sequence is 15 residues long. CDR1 and CDR2 from the germline V gene are SQVTM and ANQGSEA. Here the CDR3 DNA reads TGCAGCGTTGTTGTTTCTGGGACAGGGGGACAGCCCCAGCATTTT. As protein: CSVVVSGTGGQPQHF.

The chain combines TRBV29-1 with TRBJ1-2, with 7 bases identical to TRBD1. J gave up 5 bases and V 1 base, and 10 bases lay outside the gene matches. Looked up from germline, CDR1 is SQVTM and CDR2 is ANQGSEA. The CDR3 is 15 residues long. In DNA form, the CDR3 reads TGCAGCGTTGAAGGACAGGGTGGAAGGGGATATGGCTACACCTTC. Its translation: CSVEGQGGRGYGYTF.

The rearrangement links TRBV29-1 to TRBJ2-5, with D maybe TRBD2 (5 bases). V was cut by 8 bases and J by 5 bases, with 15 bases left in between. CDR1 SQVTM and CDR2 ANQGSEA come from the germline V gene. The CDR3 runs 12 residues. Here the CDR3 reads CSYREIGETQYF. CDR3 bases: TGCAGCTATAGGGAGATTGGGGAGACCCAGTACTTC.